A selection of T cell receptor beta chains follows, all from one sample in a study of cytomegalovirus exposure and HLA in healthy donors. Libraries were prepared by immunoSEQ multiplex PCR; TCRdb keeps only in-frame clonotypes and omits some of them. This sample carries about 170,000 clones, around nine tenths of them seen once, and the ten largest clones take roughly 2.7%. Sequenced: PBMCs. These receptors were obtained from a man between 18 and 35 years old in good health and CMV-seropositive. Each CDR3 is given with its conserved first and last residue. Fields, in order: J gene, V gene, clone size, D gene, CDR3 protein, CDR3 DNA. D genes are given only for firm matches. Clone size, where shown, is once, few, many, or a class for clones that have expanded.

J: TRBJ2-1; V: TRBV14; size: .; D: .; CDR3: CASSQEAGPPIF; DNA: TGTGCCAGCAGCCAGGAGGCGGGACCCCCCATCTTC
J: TRBJ2-5; V: TRBV5-1; size: .; D: .; CDR3: CASSQDSPETQYF; DNA: TGCGCCAGCAGCCAGGACAGCCCGGAGACCCAGTACTTC
J: TRBJ1-2; V: TRBV6-5; size: .; D: TRBD1; CDR3: CASSYDPGGGYTF; DNA: TGTGCCAGCAGTTACGACCCAGGGGGTGGCTACACCTTC
J: TRBJ2-1; V: TRBV27; size: .; D: TRBD2; CDR3: CASSGTSADQFF; DNA: TGTGCCAGCAGTGGGACTAGCGCGGACCAGTTCTTC
J: TRBJ1-3; V: TRBV5-6; size: .; D: TRBD1; CDR3: CASSPLDRAGNTIYF; DNA: TGTGCCAGCAGCCCACTGGACAGGGCTGGAAACACCATATATTTT
J: TRBJ2-2; V: TRBV25-1; size: .; D: .; CDR3: CASSEASRDTGELFF; DNA: TGTGCCAGCAGTGAAGCCTCCCGCGACACCGGGGAGCTGTTTTTT
J: TRBJ2-3; V: TRBV20-1; size: .; D: .; CDR3: CSARGTDTQYF; DNA: TGCAGTGCTCGCGGGACAGATACGCAGTATTTT
J: TRBJ2-5; V: TRBV5-6; size: .; D: TRBD1; CDR3: CASNRGRRTWLDLETQYF; DNA: TGTGCCAGCAACAGGGGGAGGCGCACATGGTTGGATTTGGAGACCCAGTACTTC
J: TRBJ1-4; V: TRBV5-4; size: .; D: .; CDR3: CASSLGHSKEKLFF; DNA: TGTGCCAGCAGCTTAGGACATAGTAAGGAAAAACTGTTTTTT
J: TRBJ2-3; V: TRBV4-1; size: .; D: TRBD2; CDR3: CASSQLSFLAGGPTDTQYF; DNA: TGCGCCAGCAGCCAATTGTCCTTCCTAGCGGGAGGGCCAACAGATACGCAGTATTTT
J: TRBJ2-7; V: TRBV11-3; size: .; D: TRBD1; CDR3: CASSRDRVSPQYF; DNA: TGTGCCAGCAGCCGGGACAGGGTAAGCCCGCAGTACTTC
J: TRBJ2-1; V: TRBV28; size: .; D: TRBD2; CDR3: CASSSGGRVNEQFF; DNA: TGTGCCAGCAGCTCCGGGGGGAGGGTTAATGAGCAGTTCTTC
J: TRBJ2-5; V: TRBV10-3; size: .; D: .; CDR3: CAISDNQETQYF; DNA: TGTGCCATCAGTGACAACCAAGAGACCCAGTACTTC
J: TRBJ1-1; V: TRBV12-5; size: few; D: .; CDR3: CASGLGGGVTEAFF; DNA: TGTGCTAGTGGTTTGGGAGGGGGGGTCACTGAAGCTTTCTTT
J: TRBJ2-1; V: TRBV9; size: few; D: TRBD2; CDR3: CASSVGGRVSNEQFF; DNA: TGTGCCAGCAGCGTAGGCGGGAGGGTTAGCAATGAGCAGTTCTTC
J: TRBJ2-5; V: TRBV7-9; size: once; D: .; CDR3: CASSTAGRQGTQYF; DNA: TGTGCCAGCAGCACAGCGGGCCGCCAAGGGACCCAGTACTTC
J: TRBJ2-2; V: TRBV30; size: .; D: .; CDR3: CAWSFRDTGELFF; DNA: TGTGCCTGGAGTTTTCGGGACACCGGGGAGCTGTTTTTT
J: TRBJ2-7; V: TRBV6-5; size: .; D: TRBD1; CDR3: CASRKMTGDEQYF; DNA: TGTGCCAGCAGGAAAATGACAGGGGACGAGCAGTACTTC
J: TRBJ1-1; V: TRBV5-1; size: few; D: TRBD1; CDR3: CASSPTGETEAFF; DNA: TGCGCCAGCAGCCCCACAGGGGAGACTGAAGCTTTCTTT
J: TRBJ1-5; V: TRBV5-8; size: .; D: .; CDR3: CASSLVGSYSNQPQHF; DNA: TGTGCCAGCAGCTTGGTCGGTAGTTATAGCAATCAGCCCCAGCATTTT
J: TRBJ2-7; V: TRBV5-6; size: .; D: TRBD2; CDR3: CASSLGFTSGNLYEQYF; DNA: TGTGCCAGCAGCTTGGGTTTCACTAGCGGGAATCTCTACGAGCAGTACTTC
J: TRBJ2-3; V: TRBV2; size: .; D: .; CDR3: CASSVSGHFTDTQYF; DNA: TGTGCCAGCAGTGTTAGCGGACATTTCACAGATACGCAGTATTTT
J: TRBJ1-5; V: TRBV5-6; size: .; D: .; CDR3: CASSLYWGEGNQPQHF; DNA: TGTGCCAGCAGCTTGTATTGGGGGGAGGGCAATCAGCCCCAGCATTTT
J: TRBJ1-2; V: TRBV6-6; size: .; D: TRBD1; CDR3: CATEGNRGLGGYTF; DNA: TGTGCCACCGAGGGGAACAGGGGGTTGGGGGGCTACACCTTC
J: TRBJ2-1; V: TRBV7-2; size: few; D: .; CDR3: CASSLKINPYNEQFF; DNA: TGTGCCAGCAGCTTAAAAATTAATCCCTACAATGAGCAGTTCTTC
J: TRBJ2-7; V: TRBV9; size: .; D: .; CDR3: CASSVRDFSYEQYF; DNA: TGTGCCAGCAGCGTCCGGGACTTCTCCTACGAGCAGTACTTC
J: TRBJ2-2; V: TRBV7-2; size: few; D: TRBD2; CDR3: CASSSGSTNTGELFF; DNA: TGTGCCAGCTCTAGCGGGAGTACTAACACCGGGGAGCTGTTTTTT
J: TRBJ2-3; V: TRBV6-6; size: .; D: TRBD1; CDR3: CASSTGTEYDTQYF; DNA: TGTGCCAGTAGCACCGGGACAGAATACGATACGCAGTATTTT
J: TRBJ2-2; V: TRBV29-1; size: .; D: .; CDR3: CSVGTEYTGELFF; DNA: TGCAGCGTCGGAACGGAGTACACCGGGGAGCTGTTTTTT
J: TRBJ2-2; V: TRBV9; size: .; D: .; CDR3: CASSVDQEGAGELFF; DNA: TGTGCCAGCAGCGTAGACCAGGAGGGAGCCGGGGAGCTGTTTTTT
J: TRBJ2-7; V: TRBV9; size: .; D: .; CDR3: CASSVDEREGEQYF; DNA: TGTGCCAGCAGCGTAGATGAGCGAGAGGGCGAGCAGTACTTC
J: TRBJ2-7; V: TRBV2; size: .; D: .; CDR3: CASSEGRIFIYEQYF; DNA: TGTGCCAGCAGCGAGGGTCGGATCTTCATCTACGAGCAGTACTTC
J: TRBJ2-5; V: TRBV27; size: .; D: TRBD2; CDR3: CASHRAGGPLETQYF; DNA: TGTGCCAGCCATAGGGCGGGAGGTCCGTTAGAGACCCAGTACTTC
J: TRBJ2-3; V: TRBV21-1; size: .; D: .; CDR3: CASSKITYSTDTQYF; DNA: TGTGCCAGCAGCAAGATAACATATAGCACAGATACGCAGTATTTT
J: TRBJ2-7; V: TRBV7-9; size: .; D: .; CDR3: CASSPPFSGAAVSYEQYF; DNA: TGTGCCAGCAGCCCACCTTTTTCTGGGGCAGCCGTCTCCTACGAGCAGTACTTC
J: TRBJ2-1; V: TRBV25-1; size: .; D: .; CDR3: CASLFGETNEQFF; DNA: TGTGCCAGCCTTTTCGGGGAAACCAATGAGCAGTTCTTC
J: TRBJ1-2; V: TRBV7-9; size: .; D: TRBD1; CDR3: CASTILREQGYYGYTF; DNA: TGTGCCAGCACCATACTGAGGGAACAGGGGTACTATGGCTACACCTTC
J: TRBJ2-1; V: TRBV6-4; size: .; D: .; CDR3: CASSDSDSNEQFF; DNA: TGTGCCAGCAGTGACTCAGACTCCAATGAGCAGTTCTTC
J: TRBJ2-7; V: TRBV25-1; size: .; D: .; CDR3: CASSGETYEQYF; DNA: TGTGCCAGCAGTGGAGAGACCTACGAGCAGTACTTC
J: TRBJ2-3; V: TRBV15; size: .; D: TRBD2; CDR3: CATSGGTSRPDTQYF; DNA: TGTGCCACCAGCGGAGGGACTAGCAGGCCAGATACGCAGTATTTT
J: TRBJ2-7; V: TRBV27; size: .; D: .; CDR3: CASSWGVAGDEQYF; DNA: TGTGCCAGCAGCTGGGGAGTGGCAGGCGACGAGCAGTACTTC
J: TRBJ2-7; V: TRBV19; size: .; D: TRBD1; CDR3: CASSPRTGTGYEQYF; DNA: TGTGCCAGTAGTCCCAGGACAGGCACCGGCTACGAGCAGTACTTC
J: TRBJ2-5; V: TRBV7-8; size: .; D: .; CDR3: CASSPEGWVRETQYF; DNA: TGTGCCAGCAGCCCCGAGGGCTGGGTGAGAGAGACCCAGTACTTC
J: TRBJ1-1; V: TRBV11-2; size: .; D: .; CDR3: CASSFRPGPAEAFF; DNA: TGTGCCAGCAGCTTTCGTCCAGGGCCCGCTGAAGCTTTCTTT
J: TRBJ2-1; V: TRBV4-2; size: .; D: .; CDR3: CASSQESLGQGQFF; DNA: TGTGCCAGCAGCCAGGAGTCTTTGGGGCAGGGGCAGTTCTTC
J: TRBJ2-7; V: TRBV6-1; size: once; D: TRBD1; CDR3: CASSAGTGSYGLYEQYF; DNA: TGTGCCAGCAGTGCTGGGACAGGGTCATACGGTCTTTACGAGCAGTACTTC
J: TRBJ1-1; V: TRBV11-1; size: once; D: .; CDR3: CASSSRDMGTEAFF; DNA: TGTGCCAGCAGTTCCCGGGACATGGGTACTGAAGCTTTCTTT
J: TRBJ1-6; V: TRBV5-1; size: .; D: .; CDR3: CASSLVGGLNYNSPLHF; DNA: TGCGCCAGCAGCTTGGTCGGGGGGCTAAACTATAATTCACCCCTCCACTTT
J: TRBJ1-1; V: TRBV29-1; size: .; D: TRBD1; CDR3: CSVDRGNTEAFF; DNA: TGCAGCGTAGACAGGGGGAACACTGAAGCTTTCTTT
J: TRBJ1-1; V: TRBV27; size: .; D: .; CDR3: CASSLARNTEAFF; DNA: TGTGCCAGCAGTTTAGCGAGGAACACTGAAGCTTTCTTT
J: TRBJ2-7; V: TRBV11-2; size: .; D: TRBD1; CDR3: CASSSRGGTGFHEQYF; DNA: TGTGCCAGCAGCTCGAGGGGGGGGACAGGGTTCCACGAGCAGTACTTC
J: TRBJ2-7; V: TRBV25-1; size: .; D: .; CDR3: CASSDTRGGTYEQYF; DNA: TGTGCCAGCAGTGACACTCGGGGAGGAACCTACGAGCAGTACTTC
J: TRBJ2-1; V: TRBV4-1; size: .; D: TRBD2; CDR3: CASSQPGLADYNEQFF; DNA: TGCGCCAGCAGCCAACCGGGACTAGCAGATTACAATGAGCAGTTCTTC
J: TRBJ1-1; V: TRBV7-6; size: few; D: .; CDR3: CASSPGNGAGMNTEAFF; DNA: TGTGCCAGCAGCCCAGGGAATGGGGCAGGCATGAACACTGAAGCTTTCTTT
J: TRBJ1-5; V: TRBV6-6; size: .; D: .; CDR3: CASTGGEGYQPQHF; DNA: TGTGCCAGCACTGGAGGGGAAGGGTATCAGCCCCAGCATTTT
J: TRBJ2-6; V: TRBV7-2; size: .; D: .; CDR3: CASSFLSGANVLTF; DNA: TGTGCCAGCAGCTTTCTCTCTGGGGCCAACGTCCTGACTTTC
J: TRBJ2-6; V: TRBV7-8; size: .; D: .; CDR3: CASSLASGAGANVLTF; DNA: TGTGCCAGCAGCTTAGCCTCAGGGGCGGGGGCCAACGTCCTGACTTTC
J: TRBJ2-3; V: TRBV28; size: .; D: TRBD2; CDR3: CASRGLAGGPDTQYF; DNA: TGTGCCAGCAGGGGACTAGCGGGAGGACCAGATACGCAGTATTTT